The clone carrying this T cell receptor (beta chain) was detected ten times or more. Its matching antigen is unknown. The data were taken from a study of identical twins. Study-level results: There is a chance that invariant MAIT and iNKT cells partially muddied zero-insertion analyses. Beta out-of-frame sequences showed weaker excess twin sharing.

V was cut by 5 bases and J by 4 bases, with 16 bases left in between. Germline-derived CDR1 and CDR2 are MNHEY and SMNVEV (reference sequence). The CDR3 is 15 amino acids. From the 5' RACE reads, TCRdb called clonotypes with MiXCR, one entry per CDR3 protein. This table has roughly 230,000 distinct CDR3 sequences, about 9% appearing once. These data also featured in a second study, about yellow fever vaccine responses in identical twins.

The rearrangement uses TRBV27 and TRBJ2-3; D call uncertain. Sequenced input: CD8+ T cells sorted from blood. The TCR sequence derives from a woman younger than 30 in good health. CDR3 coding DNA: TGTGCCAGCAGTCCGCGGTCCGGGTCCCCAGATACGCAGTATTTT. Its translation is CASSPRSGSPDTQYF.